This T cell receptor beta chain was captured by sequencing in a study of blood T cells in healthy people across ages. Per germline, CDR1 MGHRA and CDR2 YSYEKL. The CDR3 contains 13 residues. Trimming removed 3 bases from V and 9 bases from J, with 14 bases in between. This clonotype was observed a few times. Next came a second PCR, run for about 7 to 12 cycles, which used a sample-barcoded 5' primer along with a J-beta primer mix. TCRdb re-called the 5' RACE reads with MiXCR, one entry per CDR3 protein. The sample consists of hundreds of thousands of distinct CDR3 sequences, 25% to 30% of them appearing once. This sample was shared with a second study, whose subject was T cells of mothers and their children.

Sequenced input: blood. The sequence was collected from a boy between 10 and 17 years old in good health. The chain is built from TRBV4-1 and TRBJ2-5; D ambiguous. This CDR3 is CASSHPDGSPQYF. CDR3 nucleotide sequence: TGCGCCAGCAGCCACCCGGACGGGTCTCCCCAGTACTTC.